This T cell receptor (beta chain) came from a study of T cells in Graves' hyperthyroidism and ophthalmopathy. Recently diagnosed hyperthyroidism of less than 2 months' duration affected patients aged 18 to 65. Those patients with uncontrolled infection, other autoimmune disease, pregnancy or lactation were excluded. TCR beta CDR3 regions were amplified from RNA. Primed by the HTBI set, a first-round RT-PCR was run on the TCR CDR3. Via MiXCR, TCRdb re-called the multiplex PCR reads, giving one row per CDR3 protein. The table has around 300,000 distinct CDR3 sequences, 11% to 15% seen once. Worth noting for this clonotype: Its antigen is unknown.

Notes on the study in general: The model anticipated ophthalmopathy a median about 7 months pre-onset.

The junction had 9 bases not matched to a gene; V was cut back by 4 bases and J by 7 bases. CDR1 is LGHDT and CDR2 is YNNKEL in the germline V gene (reference sequence). The CDR3 has 16 amino acids. The receptor was isolated from a woman in her twenties or thirties with Graves' hyperthyroidism. The genes are TRBV3-1 and TRBJ2-2; 10 nucleotides agree with TRBD1. The sample comprised blood. CDR3 sequence: CASSPRDRGRVGELFF. CDR3 sequence (DNA): TGTGCCAGCAGCCCTAGAGACAGGGGGCGCGTCGGGGAGCTGTTTTTT.